This T cell receptor (beta chain) was found in a study of STAT3 mutations in large granular lymphocyte leukemia. Study-wide results and limits: All newly emerging clones after therapy were STAT3 wild type. Clonal expansion was inferred from other time points because no sample existed at each clone's first appearance. Differing intervals and regimens complicate linking therapy response to clone burden. Some patients had dominant TCR clones larger than their STAT3 mutant burden. At least one immunodominant TCR beta clonotype appeared in every T-cell large granular lymphocyte leukemia patient.

TCRdb keeps only in-frame clones here, not all; method: immunoSEQ multiplex PCR. The data contain about 5,200 clones, around 71% of them seen just once; the ten biggest clones take up roughly 48%. Details on this clone: Its antigen remains unknown.

The V end was cut by 10 bases, the J end by 7 bases, with 19 bases between. Germline values: CDR1 MNHNY, CDR2 SVGAGI (reference sequence). The CDR3 loop spans 13 amino acids. Source material: PBMCs. The chain has TRBV6-6 and TRBJ1-2; D possibly corresponds to TRBD1 (6 bases). The sequence derives from a human donor with T large granular lymphocyte leukemia. Some clones in this sample may be carry-over from other donors' samples. The CDR3 sequence is CATEPTGAGGYTF. The CDR3 DNA follows: TGTGCCACGGAACCGACAGGCGCGGGTGGCTACACCTTC.